This T cell receptor (beta chain) was profiled in a study of blood T cell repertoires in COVID-19. Turning to the study itself: Sites across the United States, Italy and Spain contributed samples from acute and convalescent COVID-19. The cDNA or gDNA used as material had been derived from T cells, B-cell-depleted T cells, or PBMCs.

Per the study methods: Amplification of reference gene primers was used by the study to estimate nucleated cell counts. TCRdb's copy holds only in-frame clones and misses some; the assay was immunoSEQ multiplex PCR. The DNA gave D and trimming, while V, J and clone size come from that table. Found here are about 300,000 clones, around 90% of them singletons; the top ten hold approximately 7.5%. Enrolled during active infection, Seattle patients were then followed longitudinally. The CDR3 is 16 amino acids. CDR1 and CDR2 from the germline V gene are MGHDK and SYGVNS. The V segment lost 6 bases and the J segment 1 base; nucleotides outside the gene matches: 6.

Sequencing was carried out using peripheral blood. The chain recombines TRBV25-1 with TRBJ2-4; 10 bases are shared with TRBD2. This sequence originates from a woman under 40 with COVID-19, enrolled during active disease. This chain's CDR3 is CASSGERGGAKNIQYF. CDR3 DNA sequence: TGTGCCAGCAGCGGAGAGCGGGGGGGGGCCAAAAACATTCAGTACTTC. Full variable domain (remainder filled in from reference TRBV25-1 and TRBJ2-4): EADIYQTPRYLVIGTGKKITLECSQTMGHDKMYWYQQDPGMELHLIHYSYGVNSTEKGDLSSESTVSRIRTEHFPLTLESARPSHTSQYLCASSGERGGAKNIQYFGAGTRLSVL.